This is a list of T cell receptor beta chains from one sample in a study of CD8 T cells in ankylosing spondylitis. Using its own MiXCR run on the 5' RACE reads, TCRdb lists one record per CDR3 protein. The sample has more than 650,000 distinct CDR3 sequences, approximately 12% seen once. Sequencing was carried out using blood, either unsorted or a sorted T cell fraction (not recorded which). The source of these receptors is a male donor with ankylosing spondylitis. CDR3s include the opening cysteine and the closing phenylalanine or tryptophan. D genes are given only for firm matches. Only some rows state a clone size, as once, few, many or a class for expanded clones.

j_call: TRBJ2-1
d_call: .
clone_size: few
v_call: TRBV7-2
cdr3_aa: CASSLNSVAVVEQFF
cdr3_nt: TGTGCCAGCAGCTTAAATTCGGTAGCGGTCGTGGAGCAGTTCTTC

j_call: TRBJ2-5
d_call: .
clone_size: .
v_call: TRBV20-1
cdr3_aa: CSAEGGDTQETQYF
cdr3_nt: TGCAGTGCCGAAGGTGGGGACACACAAGAGACCCAGTACTTC

j_call: TRBJ2-7
d_call: .
clone_size: .
v_call: TRBV18
cdr3_aa: CASSPPAIGEQYF
cdr3_nt: TGTGCCAGCTCACCACCGGCAATCGGTGAGCAGTACTTC

j_call: TRBJ2-1
d_call: TRBD2
clone_size: few
v_call: TRBV6-5
cdr3_aa: CASSYGAASGSSYNEQFF
cdr3_nt: TGTGCCAGCAGTTACGGGGCCGCTAGCGGGAGCTCCTACAATGAGCAGTTCTTC

j_call: TRBJ2-3
d_call: TRBD2
clone_size: few
v_call: TRBV5-1
cdr3_aa: CASSPGTSGSGGTDTQYF
cdr3_nt: TGCGCCAGCAGTCCCGGGACTAGCGGGAGTGGGGGCACAGATACGCAGTATTTT

j_call: TRBJ2-1
d_call: TRBD2
clone_size: few
v_call: TRBV29-1
cdr3_aa: CSVLLVGRGTSGSNEQFF
cdr3_nt: TGCAGCGTCCTGTTGGTGGGGAGGGGGACTAGCGGGAGCAATGAGCAGTTCTTC

j_call: TRBJ1-1
d_call: TRBD1
clone_size: many
v_call: TRBV5-1
cdr3_aa: CASSPDRGLEAFF
cdr3_nt: TGCGCCAGCAGCCCGGACAGGGGCCTTGAAGCTTTCTTT

j_call: TRBJ2-1
d_call: TRBD2
clone_size: .
v_call: TRBV12-3/TRBV12-4
cdr3_aa: CASLAGGLSYNEQFF
cdr3_nt: TGTGCCAGCCTAGCGGGAGGTCTCTCCTACAATGAGCAGTTCTTC

j_call: TRBJ1-3
d_call: .
clone_size: .
v_call: TRBV5-1
cdr3_aa: CASSLYVGNTIYF
cdr3_nt: TGCGCCAGCAGCTTGTACGTGGGAAACACCATATATTTT

j_call: TRBJ2-1
d_call: TRBD2
clone_size: .
v_call: TRBV20-1
cdr3_aa: CSARDPSGGIYNEQFF
cdr3_nt: TGCAGTGCTAGAGATCCCTCGGGAGGGATTTACAATGAGCAGTTCTTC

j_call: TRBJ2-5
d_call: TRBD2
clone_size: few
v_call: TRBV29-1
cdr3_aa: CSVGKRDAVETQYF
cdr3_nt: TGCAGCGTTGGGAAGCGGGACGCGGTTGAGACCCAGTACTTC

j_call: TRBJ2-5
d_call: .
clone_size: .
v_call: TRBV9
cdr3_aa: CASSVASYQETQYF
cdr3_nt: TGTGCCAGCAGCGTAGCCAGTTACCAAGAGACCCAGTACTTC

j_call: TRBJ2-3
d_call: TRBD2
clone_size: .
v_call: TRBV5-1
cdr3_aa: CASSSASRLAGASTDTQYF
cdr3_nt: TGCGCCAGCAGCTCCGCTTCGAGACTAGCGGGGGCCTCCACAGATACGCAGTATTTT

j_call: TRBJ2-1
d_call: .
clone_size: .
v_call: TRBV20-1
cdr3_aa: CSARDRGAVSYNEQFF
cdr3_nt: TGCAGTGCTAGAGATCGGGGGGCCGTGTCCTACAATGAGCAGTTCTTC

j_call: TRBJ2-5
d_call: TRBD1
clone_size: .
v_call: TRBV20-1
cdr3_aa: CSAGQGRRGETQYF
cdr3_nt: TGCAGTGCGGGACAGGGGCGCCGCGGAGAGACCCAGTACTTC

j_call: TRBJ2-7
d_call: .
clone_size: few
v_call: TRBV7-2
cdr3_aa: CASSPVLSDYEQYF
cdr3_nt: TGTGCCAGCAGCCCTGTTCTAAGTGACTACGAGCAGTACTTC

j_call: TRBJ1-2
d_call: .
clone_size: .
v_call: TRBV29-1
cdr3_aa: CSVRGQKPSDGYTF
cdr3_nt: TGCAGCGTGAGGGGACAAAAACCCTCGGATGGCTACACCTTC

j_call: TRBJ2-1
d_call: .
clone_size: .
v_call: TRBV28
cdr3_aa: CASSPNGRGTYNEQFF
cdr3_nt: TGTGCCAGCAGCCCCAATGGGCGGGGTACCTACAATGAGCAGTTCTTC

j_call: TRBJ2-2
d_call: TRBD1
clone_size: few
v_call: TRBV4-3
cdr3_aa: CASSQDLGTGFAGELFF
cdr3_nt: TGCGCCAGCAGCCAAGATCTAGGGACAGGCTTCGCGGGGGAGCTGTTTTTT

j_call: TRBJ1-2
d_call: TRBD1
clone_size: many
v_call: TRBV29-1
cdr3_aa: CSVLRGREGYTF
cdr3_nt: TGCAGCGTTCTCAGGGGGCGCGAGGGCTACACCTTC

j_call: TRBJ1-2
d_call: TRBD1
clone_size: few
v_call: TRBV4-2
cdr3_aa: CASSRRQGAGYGYTF
cdr3_nt: TGTGCCAGCAGCCGGAGACAGGGGGCTGGCTATGGCTACACCTTC

j_call: TRBJ1-1
d_call: .
clone_size: .
v_call: TRBV28
cdr3_aa: CASRVSGNTEAFF
cdr3_nt: TGTGCCAGCAGAGTTTCAGGGAACACTGAAGCTTTCTTT